This T cell receptor (beta chain) emerged from a study of OX40 agonist ivuxolimab in advanced cancers. For the study in its entirety: Ivuxolimab was an agonistic, fully human IgG2 monoclonal antibody directed against OX40 (CD134), a costimulatory receptor. The paper reports the monotherapy dose-escalation portion (N = 52 patients) of the phase I ivuxolimab trial. Peripheral TCRbeta sequencing was intended to test whether TCR sequence diversity was altered and clonal T-cell expansion was caused by ivuxolimab. In the dose-escalation cohort, approximately 80% of patients were male, and the mean age was approximately 60 years with a range of roughly 20 to 80. Partial responses were achieved by three dose-escalation patients, of whom one had hepatocellular carcinoma and two had cutaneous melanoma. Of the approximately 54 patients in dose escalation, some 19 had hepatocellular carcinoma, some 15 had melanoma, 9 had renal cell carcinoma and 9 had head and neck cancer. Prior anti-PD-1, anti-PD-L1 or anti-CTLA-4 therapy was permitted, and 40% to 50% of dose-escalation patients had received checkpoint inhibitors. Intravenous ivuxolimab was administered to patients every 2 weeks at six dose levels: 0.01, 0.1, 0.3, 1.5, 3 and 10 mg/kg. Points the paper makes about the study in general: Clonal expansion of both CD4+ and CD8+ blood T cells was observed from baseline to week 6 at doses 0.1 to 3.0 mg/kg. Which antigens the clonally expanded peripheral T cells were specific for was not determined. After ivuxolimab, expanded clones were on average more numerous among CD8+ T cells than among CD4+ T cells. Low levels of normalized T-cell clonal expansion were also seen in some patients who did not respond. In the 0.1-3.0 mg/kg groups, partial responders were among the patients with the lowest normalized peripheral clonal expansion, particularly in CD8+ T cells.

For sequencing of the TCRbeta CDR3 region, genomic DNA was extracted from the sorted cells. The immunoSEQ Assay was used to sequence the TCRbeta CDR3 regions. TCRdb carries this immuneACCESS record with in-frame sequences only. Its versions omit some clonotypes, under half of them owing to an unresolved V gene in the studies checked, with the rest unexplained. This sample holds about 49,000 clones; about 85% were observed only once. Jointly, the top ten make up around 21% of the sample. The sample holds many counts of this clone. Its binding antigen is unknown. Per-base qualities were not stored, and no clone one base away is much larger. V is clipped by 0 bases and J by 2 bases, and the sequence between their germline boundaries is 8 bases long. Inclusive of the bounding cysteine and phenylalanine, the CDR3 is 14 residues long. The read is trimmed to its CDR3 DNA, 42 bases read in frame from base 1. The CDR1 and CDR2 encoded by the germline V gene are SGDLS and YYNGEE.

The trial excluded patients who had a history of autoimmune disease or were on systemic immunosuppression. In every dose cohort, peripheral blood was drawn for TCR sequencing at baseline, cycle 4 day 1, and cycle 7 day 1. The samples were drawn from a first-in-human, open-label, multicenter phase I dose-escalation trial of ivuxolimab. The trial enrolled adults with locally advanced or metastatic head and neck squamous cell, hepatocellular, melanoma or renal cell carcinoma. Before TCR sequencing, CD4+ T cells and CD8+ T cells from peripheral blood were sorted into separate populations. The TCR comes from an adult with an advanced solid tumor such as melanoma, head and neck, liver or kidney cancer. The sequenced sample was CD4+ or CD8+ T cells sorted from blood, obtained in a trial of the OX40 agonist ivuxolimab. Here the chain combines TRBV9 and TRBJ2-5; a tentative D match to TRBD2 spans 6 bases. The CDR3 sequence is CASSVAGGQETQYF. The nucleotide sequence is given as TGTGCCAGCAGCGTAGCCGGGGGTCAAGAGACCCAGTACTTC.